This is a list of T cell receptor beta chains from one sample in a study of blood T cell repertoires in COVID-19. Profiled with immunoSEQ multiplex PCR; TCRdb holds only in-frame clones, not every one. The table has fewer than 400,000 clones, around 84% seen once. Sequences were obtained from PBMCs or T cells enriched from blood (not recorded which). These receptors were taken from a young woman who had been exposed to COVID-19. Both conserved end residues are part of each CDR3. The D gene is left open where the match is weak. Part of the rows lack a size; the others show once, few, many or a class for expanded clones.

CDR3nt: TGTGCCAGCAGTCGACAGGGGGTTAGCTATGGCTACACCTTC; CDR3aa: CASSRQGVSYGYTF; abundance: NA; len: 14; v_gene: TRBV28; j_gene: TRBJ1-2; d_gene: TRBD1
CDR3nt: TGTGCCAGTAGTATATGGGGGGGCACTGAAGCTTTCTTT; CDR3aa: CASSIWGGTEAFF; abundance: NA; len: 13; v_gene: TRBV19; j_gene: TRBJ1-1; d_gene: NA
CDR3nt: TGTGCCAGCAGCTTAGGACAGGGGGTCCTCTCCTACGAGCAGTACTTC; CDR3aa: CASSLGQGVLSYEQYF; abundance: NA; len: 16; v_gene: TRBV7-9; j_gene: TRBJ2-7; d_gene: TRBD1
CDR3nt: TGTGCCAGCAGTGAAGCTTTCTACAGGGGGCTTGAGCAGTACTTC; CDR3aa: CASSEAFYRGLEQYF; abundance: NA; len: 15; v_gene: TRBV6-1; j_gene: TRBJ2-7; d_gene: TRBD1
CDR3nt: TGTGCCAGCAGCCAAACAGGGGGCGGTTATAATTCACCCCTCCACTTT; CDR3aa: CASSQTGGGYNSPLHF; abundance: NA; len: 16; v_gene: TRBV28; j_gene: TRBJ1-6; d_gene: TRBD1
CDR3nt: TGTGCCAGCCGTAAGGAGGGTTCATCCTACGAGCAGTACTTC; CDR3aa: CASRKEGSSYEQYF; abundance: NA; len: 14; v_gene: TRBV5-4; j_gene: TRBJ2-7; d_gene: NA
CDR3nt: TGTGCCAGTACCACGGACAGGGCGGTTCAGCCCCAGCATTTT; CDR3aa: CASTTDRAVQPQHF; abundance: NA; len: 14; v_gene: TRBV19; j_gene: TRBJ1-5; d_gene: TRBD1
CDR3nt: TGTGCCAGTAGTAGCTTGTACGGCGAGCAGTACTTC; CDR3aa: CASSSLYGEQYF; abundance: NA; len: 12; v_gene: TRBV19; j_gene: TRBJ2-7; d_gene: NA
CDR3nt: TGCGCCAGCAGCCAAGAAGTGGACAGGGGGAGAGGTGAAGCTTTCTTT; CDR3aa: CASSQEVDRGRGEAFF; abundance: NA; len: 16; v_gene: TRBV4-1; j_gene: TRBJ1-1; d_gene: TRBD1
CDR3nt: TGTGCCAGTAGTATCGGAGGCCTCGGAGCTTTCTTT; CDR3aa: CASSIGGLGAFF; abundance: NA; len: 12; v_gene: TRBV19; j_gene: TRBJ1-1; d_gene: NA
CDR3nt: TGTGCCAGCAGCACAAGGGGGACCGACTATGGCTACACCTTC; CDR3aa: CASSTRGTDYGYTF; abundance: NA; len: 14; v_gene: TRBV9; j_gene: TRBJ1-2; d_gene: NA
CDR3nt: TGTGCCAGCAGCCGAAGGGGGGGACAGGGCGGAGGCTACACCTTC; CDR3aa: CASSRRGGQGGGYTF; abundance: NA; len: 15; v_gene: TRBV3-1/TRBV3-2; j_gene: TRBJ1-2; d_gene: TRBD1
CDR3nt: TGTGCCAGCAGTTTCGCCGCAGGGGACCCATCAACCTACGAGCAGTACTTC; CDR3aa: CASSFAAGDPSTYEQYF; abundance: NA; len: 17; v_gene: TRBV28; j_gene: TRBJ2-7; d_gene: NA
CDR3nt: TGTGCCACCAAGGACAGCGCGCCCTCTGGAAACACCATATATTTT; CDR3aa: CATKDSAPSGNTIYF; abundance: NA; len: 15; v_gene: TRBV19; j_gene: TRBJ1-3; d_gene: NA
CDR3nt: TGTGCCAGTAGTCCAGGGACAGCCAACACCGGGGAGCTGTTTTTT; CDR3aa: CASSPGTANTGELFF; abundance: NA; len: 15; v_gene: TRBV19; j_gene: TRBJ2-2; d_gene: TRBD1
CDR3nt: TGTGCCAGCAGTTTAGCAGGGCGGGGCTACACCTTC; CDR3aa: CASSLAGRGYTF; abundance: NA; len: 12; v_gene: TRBV27; j_gene: TRBJ1-2; d_gene: NA
CDR3nt: TGTGCCAGCAGCACTAGCGGGGGGCTCGACTACGAGCAGTACTTC; CDR3aa: CASSTSGGLDYEQYF; abundance: NA; len: 15; v_gene: TRBV7-2; j_gene: TRBJ2-7; d_gene: TRBD2
CDR3nt: TGTGCCAGCAGAAGCGGGGGGTCTAACTACGAGCAGTACTTC; CDR3aa: CASRSGGSNYEQYF; abundance: NA; len: 14; v_gene: TRBV6-5; j_gene: TRBJ2-7; d_gene: TRBD2
CDR3nt: TGTGCCTGGAATCGGGGGAAGACTAATGAAAAACTGTTTTTT; CDR3aa: CAWNRGKTNEKLFF; abundance: NA; len: 14; v_gene: TRBV30; j_gene: TRBJ1-4; d_gene: NA
CDR3nt: TGTGCCAGCAGCTTAGGGACTGGGGGAGGTACAGATACGCAGTATTTT; CDR3aa: CASSLGTGGGTDTQYF; abundance: NA; len: 16; v_gene: TRBV7-2; j_gene: TRBJ2-3; d_gene: NA
CDR3nt: TGTGCCAGCAGTGAACAGGGGCCTGGGGCCAACGTCCTGACTTTC; CDR3aa: CASSEQGPGANVLTF; abundance: NA; len: 15; v_gene: TRBV28; j_gene: TRBJ2-6; d_gene: TRBD1
CDR3nt: TGTGCCAGCAGTTCACCGGGACAGTCTTGGGGCTACACCTTC; CDR3aa: CASSSPGQSWGYTF; abundance: few; len: 14; v_gene: TRBV6-2/TRBV6-3; j_gene: TRBJ1-2; d_gene: TRBD1
CDR3nt: TGTGCCAGCAGCGACAGGGTTCAGTACAATGAGCAGTTCTTC; CDR3aa: CASSDRVQYNEQFF; abundance: NA; len: 14; v_gene: TRBV7-2; j_gene: TRBJ2-1; d_gene: TRBD1
CDR3nt: TGTGCCATCAGTGAGCGGACAGGATTCCCCCTCCACTTT; CDR3aa: CAISERTGFPLHF; abundance: NA; len: 13; v_gene: TRBV10-3; j_gene: TRBJ1-6; d_gene: TRBD1
CDR3nt: TGTGCCAGCAGCCAGGACTCGAGCTCCTACAATGAGCAGTTCTTC; CDR3aa: CASSQDSSSYNEQFF; abundance: few; len: 15; v_gene: TRBV4-2; j_gene: TRBJ2-1; d_gene: NA
CDR3nt: TGCGCCAGCAGCCAAGTCGGGACTACAGGGTCCAGGGCGGACACCATATATTTT; CDR3aa: CASSQVGTTGSRADTIYF; abundance: NA; len: 18; v_gene: TRBV4-1; j_gene: TRBJ1-3; d_gene: NA
CDR3nt: TGTGCCAGCAGTCCTTACGTGCAGGGGGCATCTGGAAACACCATATATTTT; CDR3aa: CASSPYVQGASGNTIYF; abundance: NA; len: 17; v_gene: TRBV6-6; j_gene: TRBJ1-3; d_gene: TRBD1
CDR3nt: TGTGCCAGTAGATCCGGGGGGGCCGGCACCGGGGAGCTGTTTTTT; CDR3aa: CASRSGGAGTGELFF; abundance: NA; len: 15; v_gene: TRBV19; j_gene: TRBJ2-2; d_gene: TRBD2
CDR3nt: TGTGCCAGCACCCCAGGGGGCCACATTCAGTACTTC; CDR3aa: CASTPGGHIQYF; abundance: once; len: 12; v_gene: TRBV6-2/TRBV6-3; j_gene: TRBJ2-4; d_gene: TRBD1
CDR3nt: TGTGCCAGCAGTTGGGGGACAGGGATCTACCTAGCTTTCTTT; CDR3aa: CASSWGTGIYLAFF; abundance: NA; len: 14; v_gene: TRBV28; j_gene: TRBJ1-1; d_gene: TRBD1
CDR3nt: TGTGCCAGCAGCTTGGAGCCCAGCGGGAGAGAAGAGACCCAGTACTTC; CDR3aa: CASSLEPSGREETQYF; abundance: NA; len: 16; v_gene: TRBV5-4; j_gene: TRBJ2-5; d_gene: TRBD2
CDR3nt: TGTGCCAGCAGCCAGGGACTAGCCAAAAACATTCAGTACTTC; CDR3aa: CASSQGLAKNIQYF; abundance: once; len: 14; v_gene: TRBV7-6; j_gene: TRBJ2-4; d_gene: NA
CDR3nt: TGTGCCAGCAGCGGAAGCGGAAGGAGCTCCTACGAGCAGTACTTC; CDR3aa: CASSGSGRSSYEQYF; abundance: NA; len: 15; v_gene: TRBV5-4; j_gene: TRBJ2-7; d_gene: NA
CDR3nt: TGTGCCACCAGTGACAGGATCAACTATGGCTACACCTTC; CDR3aa: CATSDRINYGYTF; abundance: NA; len: 13; v_gene: TRBV24-1; j_gene: TRBJ1-2; d_gene: NA
CDR3nt: TGCGCCAGCAGCTCTGAAGACAGGGCTCAAGAGACCCAGTACTTC; CDR3aa: CASSSEDRAQETQYF; abundance: NA; len: 15; v_gene: TRBV5-1; j_gene: TRBJ2-5; d_gene: TRBD1
CDR3nt: TGTGCCAGCCGGGCCCCGACAGCCTACGAGCAGTACTTC; CDR3aa: CASRAPTAYEQYF; abundance: NA; len: 13; v_gene: TRBV2; j_gene: TRBJ2-7; d_gene: NA
CDR3nt: TGCGCCAGCACTGACAGGGGGCACACTGAAGCTTTCTTT; CDR3aa: CASTDRGHTEAFF; abundance: NA; len: 13; v_gene: TRBV4-1; j_gene: TRBJ1-1; d_gene: TRBD1
CDR3nt: TGTGCCAGCAGCTTGGGACCCGGACAGGGACTGAACACCGGGGAGCTGTTTTTT; CDR3aa: CASSLGPGQGLNTGELFF; abundance: once; len: 18; v_gene: TRBV5-6; j_gene: TRBJ2-2; d_gene: TRBD1
CDR3nt: TGTGCCAGCAGCTTAGTTATCCAAACTAGCGGAAGTTACAATGAGCAGTTCTTC; CDR3aa: CASSLVIQTSGSYNEQFF; abundance: NA; len: 18; v_gene: TRBV7-9; j_gene: TRBJ2-1; d_gene: TRBD2
CDR3nt: TGTGCCAGCAGTCAAACCGACAGGGAATACGATGAGCAGTTCTTC; CDR3aa: CASSQTDREYDEQFF; abundance: NA; len: 15; v_gene: TRBV28; j_gene: TRBJ2-1; d_gene: TRBD1
CDR3nt: TGTGCCAGCAGTTATAGGTCTAGCCCCCAAGAGACCCAGTACTTC; CDR3aa: CASSYRSSPQETQYF; abundance: NA; len: 15; v_gene: TRBV6-2/TRBV6-3; j_gene: TRBJ2-5; d_gene: NA
CDR3nt: TGTGCCATCAGTGAGTCGGCATCCTTCGATCAGCCCCAGCATTTT; CDR3aa: CAISESASFDQPQHF; abundance: NA; len: 15; v_gene: TRBV10-3; j_gene: TRBJ1-5; d_gene: NA
CDR3nt: TGTGCCAGCAGCGCCCCCGGGCCTGAGGATCTGGGGCTAGCCAAAAACATTCAGTACTTC; CDR3aa: CASSAPGPEDLGLAKNIQYF; abundance: NA; len: 20; v_gene: TRBV21-1; j_gene: TRBJ2-4; d_gene: NA